One sample yielded the 16 T cell receptor beta chains listed below, sequenced in a study of T cell repertoires in cytomegalovirus infection. One entry per CDR3 protein results from TCRdb running MiXCR on the reads. The sample shows 400,000 to 550,000 distinct CDR3 sequences, about 10% of them seen only once. Material for sequencing was PBMCs. Receptors originate from a human donor in good health (CMV status not recorded). Some clones in this sample may be carry-over from other donors' samples.

The chain has TRBV7-9 and TRBJ2-3; 9 nucleotides align to TRBD1. Germline V gene sequence: CDR1 SEHNR, CDR2 FQNEAQ (reference sequence). Germline trimming cut 4 bases from V and 4 bases from J; bases unmatched to any gene: 18. The CDR3 is 19 residues long. DNA for the CDR3: TGTGCCAGCAGCTCCTTCTACGCTGGACAGGGGTACGACGCAGATACGCAGTATTTT. Translated: CASSSFYAGQGYDADTQYF.

The table lists this clonotype with a few counts. The chain has TRBV10-3 and TRBJ2-1; D uncertain. Trimming stripped 0 bases from V and 9 bases from J, with 9 bases between. The CDR3 spans 13 residues. The germline V gene has CDR1 ENHRY and CDR2 SYGVKD. For the CDR3, the DNA is TGTGCCATCAGTGAGTCGATGCGTGTTGAGCAGTTCTTC. It codes for CAISESMRVEQFF.

There are many counts of this clonotype. This chain joins TRBV12-3 or TRBV12-4 and TRBJ2-1, with TRBD2 matching 8 bases. J was trimmed by 4 bases and V by 3 bases; bases with no gene match: 8. This CDR3 comprises 16 residues. The CDR3 bases are TGTGCCAGCAGTTTGGGGCCACTAGCGGAGTACAATGAGCAGTTCTTC. Translating gives CASSLGPLAEYNEQFF.

The CDR3 sequence: CANGGGTGELFF. The CDR3 DNA reads TGTGCCAACGGCGGGGGAACCGGGGAGCTGTTTTTT. The chain uses TRBV28 and TRBJ2-2, with 7 bases matching TRBD2. Trimming cost V 10 bases and J 5 bases; bases outside gene matches: 4. The germline V gene has CDR1 MDHEN and CDR2 SYDVKM. The CDR3 has 12 residues.

This clonotype was detected many times. This chain connects TRBV15 to TRBJ1-1, with D unresolved. Germline V gene sequence: CDR1 LNHNV, CDR2 YYDKDF (reference sequence). This CDR3 contains 13 residues. The germline V and J ends were trimmed by 1 base and 7 bases, with 10 bases remaining between them. The CDR3 sequence: CATSRAPADEAFF. The CDR3 DNA reads TGTGCCACCAGCAGAGCCCCTGCAGATGAAGCTTTCTTT.

There are a few counts of this clonotype. The rearrangement joins TRBV29-1 to TRBJ1-2; unclear D gene. V lost 3 bases and J lost 5, with 16 bases in between. The CDR3 extends over 14 amino acids. The V gene's germline CDR1 is SQVTM and CDR2 ANQGSEA. The CDR3 spells CSVEGGKGLYGYTF. The CDR3 nucleotides are TGCAGCGTTGAGGGAGGGAAAGGATTATATGGCTACACCTTC.

This clonotype has a count of ten or more. The chain combines TRBV14 with TRBJ2-1, with 10 positions matching TRBD1. Germline V gene lookup returns CDR1 SGHDN and CDR2 FVKESK. There are 15 residues in the CDR3. V shed 6 bases and J 7 bases; nucleotides not matched to a gene: 9. The DNA for the CDR3 is TGTGCCAGCAGACCTCTGGGACAGGGGCGAAATGAGCAGTTCTTC. Amino acid sequence: CASRPLGQGRNEQFF. Filled out from reference TRBV14 and TRBJ2-1, the complete variable domain reads EAGVTQFPSHSVIEKGQTVTLRCDPISGHDNLYWYRRVMGKEIKFLLHFVKESKQDESGMPNNRFLAERTGGTYSTLKVQPAELEDSGVYFCASRPLGQGRNEQFFGPGTRLTVL.

The genes are TRBV20-1 and TRBJ2-6, with 9 bases that match TRBD2. Per the germline V gene, CDR1 is DFQATT and CDR2 is SNEGSKA (reference sequence). The CDR3 is 19 amino acids. With 5 bases clipped from V and 1 base from J, the junction kept 15 bases outside the gene matches. CDR3 loop: CSAPSLAGTSFSGANVLTF. The CDR3 DNA reads TGCAGTGCTCCCTCACTAGCGGGTACCTCTTTTTCTGGGGCCAACGTCCTGACTTTC.

This clonotype appeared a few times. The chain carries TRBV3-1 and TRBJ1-2; 10 nucleotides agree with TRBD1. The ends lost 6 bases at V and 6 bases at J; junction bases unmatched: 7. CDR1 is LGHDT and CDR2 is YNNKEL in the germline V gene (reference sequence). The CDR3 totals 14 residues. The CDR3 reads CASRPTGGANGYTF. CDR3 in DNA: TGTGCCAGCAGGCCGACAGGGGGCGCCAATGGCTACACCTTC.

This clonotype was seen at least ten times. The J gene is TRBJ1-1, the V gene TRBV7-9; 7 nucleotides match TRBD1. V shed 4 bases and J 0 bases; nucleotides not matched to a gene: 8. The CDR3 sequence is 16 residues long. CDR1 is SEHNR, CDR2 FQNEAQ, per germline (reference sequence). The chain's CDR3 is CASSSPGTAMNTEAFF. The CDR3 DNA sequence: TGTGCCAGCAGCTCCCCCGGGACAGCCATGAACACTGAAGCTTTCTTT.

This clonotype was detected many times. The chain links TRBV5-4 to TRBJ2-2; 14 bases map to TRBD2. The CDR3 runs to 18 residues. V lost 2 bases, J lost 5 bases, and 8 bases stayed unmatched. From germline, CDR1 is SGHNT and CDR2 YYREEE (reference sequence). CDR3 amino acids: CASSLPTSGGDLTGELFF. CDR3 bases: TGTGCCAGCAGCTTACCGACTAGCGGGGGGGATTTAACCGGGGAGCTGTTTTTT.

In the case of this clonotype: A single base separates this from a much larger clone, so it may be a read error. This rearrangement joins TRBV7-8 to TRBJ2-1; D possibly corresponds to TRBD1 (6 bases). Trimming removed 6 bases at V and 5 bases at J, with 14 bases between. CDR3 length equals 14 residues. In germline, CDR1 is SGHVS, CDR2 FQNEAQ. The CDR3 here is CASRYDGQNNEQFF. In DNA, the CDR3 is TGTGCCAGCAGGTACGATGGACAGAACAATGAGCAGTTCTTC.

This clonotype appeared a few times. The chain has TRBV19 and TRBJ1-1; 7 positions agree with TRBD1. This CDR3 region has 12 residues. Germline trimming cut 11 bases from V and 1 base from J; bases unmatched to any gene: 4. Germline-derived CDR1 and CDR2 are LNHDA and SQIVND (reference sequence). The CDR3 nucleotides are TGTGCCTGCCGGGACAGGAACACTGAAGCTTTCTTT. Its protein is CACRDRNTEAFF.

In this sample, this clonotype turned up many times. The V gene is TRBV5-6, the J gene TRBJ2-1; D gene unclear. V lost 0 bases to trimming and J lost 10 bases, with 14 bases between them. Germline CDR1 is SGHDT and CDR2 is YYEEEE. There are 14 residues in the CDR3. The CDR3 nucleotides are TGTGCCAGCAGCTTGGTTCTGGAGAATGAAGAGCAGTTCTTC. It codes for CASSLVLENEEQFF.

This chain connects TRBV2 to TRBJ2-1; 12 bases align to TRBD2. V gave up 8 bases and J gave up 7 bases; unmatched junction bases: 6. This CDR3 spans 14 amino acids. The germline V gene encodes CDR1 SNHLY and CDR2 FYNNEI. The chain's CDR3 is CASCPLAGGNEQFF. In nucleotides, the CDR3 is TGTGCCAGCTGCCCCCTAGCGGGGGGGAATGAGCAGTTCTTC.

The table lists this clonotype with many counts. The chain joins TRBV12-3 or TRBV12-4 to TRBJ2-5; perhaps TRBD1 as D (6 bases). The V gene lost 6 bases and the J gene lost 0 bases, with 11 bases spanning the gap. This CDR3 has 14 residues. In nucleotides, the CDR3 is TGTGCCAGCAGGAAGGACAGCTACCAAGAGACCCAGTACTTC. Translating it yields CASRKDSYQETQYF.